The next 24 T cell receptor beta chains were all read from a single sample in a study of PD-L1 blockade in urothelial cancer. The repertoire was sequenced with immunoSEQ multiplex PCR; TCRdb's copy has only in-frame clones and lacks some. The table lists about 76,000 clones, 91% of them singletons. Documented time point: peripheral blood 6 weeks after treatment start. Sequencing used PBMCs, obtained around atezolizumab (anti-PD-L1) treatment. These receptors originate from a woman of 80 years or more with urothelial cancer.

The chain joins TRBV5-1 to TRBJ2-5; TRBD1 aligns across 7 bases. The V gene end was trimmed by 4 bases and the J gene end by 0 bases; junction bases not matched to a gene: 3. Germline CDR1 reads SGHRS; CDR2 reads YFSETQ. This CDR3 is 14 amino acids long. CDR3 bases: TGCGCCAGCAGCATGACAGGGTACCAAGAGACCCAGTACTTC. Its translation: CASSMTGYQETQYF.

J is TRBJ1-3 and V is TRBV11-2, with D perhaps matching TRBD1 (6 bases). The CDR3 is made up of 16 amino acids. Trimming removed 5 bases at V and 3 bases at J, with 17 bases between. Germline V gene lookup returns CDR1 SGHAT and CDR2 FQNNGV. The CDR3 region has the DNA TGTGCCAGCAGCCGCGTAAGAAGGGGGAATGGAAACACCATATATTTT. Translated, it gives CASSRVRRGNGNTIYF.

Here the CDR3 DNA reads TGCAGCGCCGAGGGACAGGGGGCCCGATACGAGCAGTACTTC. It codes for CSAEGQGARYEQYF. The rearrangement links TRBV29-1 to TRBJ2-7; TRBD1 agrees at 12 bases. Germline V gene sequence: CDR1 SQVTM, CDR2 ANQGSEA. This CDR3 spans 14 amino acids. J was trimmed by 4 bases and V by 7 bases; bases with no gene match: 8.

This clone occurred once. The chain uses TRBV6-1 and TRBJ2-7; 12 nucleotides agree with TRBD2. Germline CDR1 MNHNS, CDR2 SASEGT. This CDR3 spans 14 amino acids. V was pared by 2 bases and J by 7 bases, with 3 bases of the junction left unmatched. CDR3 in amino acids: CASSEWGLAGEQYF. In DNA, the CDR3 is TGTGCCAGCAGTGAATGGGGACTAGCGGGTGAGCAGTACTTC.

The genes are TRBV15 and TRBJ1-2; 7 bases map to TRBD1. Per germline, CDR1 LNHNV and CDR2 YYDKDF (reference sequence). The trim removed 5 bases at V and 2 bases at J, leaving 8 bases unmatched. The CDR3 covers 15 residues. CDR3 nucleotide sequence: TGTGCCACCAGCGCACGACGACAGGGAAACTATGGCTACACCTTC. This encodes CATSARRQGNYGYTF. The variable domain in full, completed from reference TRBV15 and TRBJ1-2, reads DAMVIQNPRYQVTQFGKPVTLSCSQTLNHNVMYWYQQKSSQAPKLLFHYYDKDFNNEADTPDNFQSRRPNTSFCFLDIRSPGLGDTAMYLCATSARRQGNYGYTFGSGTRLTVV.

V usage is TRBV18 and J usage is TRBJ2-2; TRBD2 matches at 7 bases. J was trimmed by 4 bases and V by 5 bases; bases with no gene match: 7. Germline loops: CDR1 KGHSH, CDR2 LQKENI. The CDR3 has 15 residues. CDR3 loop: CASSAGAPGTGELFF. The DNA of the CDR3 is TGTGCCAGCTCAGCGGGAGCTCCGGGCACCGGGGAGCTGTTTTTT.

This clone was recorded once. V is TRBV7-9 and J is TRBJ2-3, with TRBD1 matching over 9 bases. There are 15 residues in the CDR3. Unmatched junction bases numbered 5, after V lost 5 bases and J lost 2 bases. Germline V lookup: CDR1 SEHNR, CDR2 FQNEAQ (reference sequence). CDR3 sequence: CASSRGQGNTDTQYF. CDR3 coding DNA: TGTGCCAGCAGCCGGGGACAGGGTAACACAGATACGCAGTATTTT.

This clone appeared once. The genes are TRBV5-1 and TRBJ1-2, with D uncertain. The germline gives CDR1 SGHRS, CDR2 YFSETQ. The CDR3 loop spans 14 amino acids. V was shortened by 4 bases and J by 1 base, with 11 bases between the two germline ends. The CDR3 nucleotides read TGCGCCAGCAGCCTGGCGAGAGGTAACTATGGCTACACCTTC. It is translated as CASSLARGNYGYTF.

The V call is TRBV7-9, the J call TRBJ2-7; 7 bases line up with TRBD2. Germline CDR1 reads SEHNR; CDR2 reads FQNEAQ (reference sequence). The CDR3 length is 14 residues. Trimming cost V 3 bases and J 3 bases; bases outside gene matches: 5. Here the CDR3 reads CASSFWGGVYEQYF. The CDR3 DNA sequence: TGTGCCAGCAGCTTTTGGGGGGGGGTCTACGAGCAGTACTTC. The full variable domain, in which reference TRBV7-9 and TRBJ2-7 provide the parts outside the CDR3, is DTGVSQNPRHKITKRGQNVTFRCDPISEHNRLYWYRQTLGQGPEFLTYFQNEAQLEKSRLLSDRFSAERPKGSFSTLEIQRTEQGDSAMYLCASSFWGGVYEQYFGPGTRLTVT.

This chain connects TRBV28 to TRBJ2-7; 8 bases line up with TRBD1. The J segment lost 3 bases and the V segment lost 6 bases, leaving 10 bases of the junction unmatched. This CDR3 region has 15 residues. Germline lookup yields CDR1 MDHEN and CDR2 SYDVKM. The chain's CDR3 is CASRSGTGDFYEQYF. The CDR3 DNA reads TGTGCCAGCAGGTCCGGGACAGGCGACTTCTACGAGCAGTACTTC.

The chain links TRBV28 to TRBJ2-1; 8 bases are a match to TRBD2. This CDR3 is 16 amino acids long. Looked up from germline, CDR1 is MDHEN and CDR2 is SYDVKM. V was pared by 1 base and J by 8 bases, with 10 bases of the junction left unmatched. The CDR3 DNA follows: TGTGCCAGCAGTTTATCCCCCCTAGCGGGTAGGGATGAGCAGTTCTTC. This encodes CASSLSPLAGRDEQFF.

The chain is built from TRBV19 and TRBJ1-5; no clear D gene. V was shortened by 10 bases and J by 1 base, with 11 bases between the two germline ends. CDR3 size: 13 residues. Germline CDR1 reads LNHDA; CDR2 reads SQIVND (reference sequence). CDR3 loop: CATRGLSNQPQHF. In nucleotides, the CDR3 is TGTGCCACCCGAGGGTTGAGCAATCAGCCCCAGCATTTT.

The chain employs TRBV7-8 and TRBJ1-2; 7 bases match TRBD1. This CDR3 has 14 amino acids. J lost 4 bases, V lost 5 bases, and 7 bases had no gene match. Germline V gene data show CDR1 as SGHVS and CDR2 as FQNEAQ. CDR3 in DNA: TGTGCCAGCAGCCTTATGACAGGGATCTATGGCTACACCTTC. It specifies CASSLMTGIYGYTF.

V is TRBV6-1 and J is TRBJ2-2, with 11 nucleotides matching TRBD2. Germline loops: CDR1 MNHNS, CDR2 SASEGT. After removal of 1 base from V and 7 bases from J, the junction contained 2 bases not matched to a gene. CDR3 length: 15 amino acids. In nucleotides, the CDR3 is TGTGCCAGCAGTGAAGTAGCGGGAGGGGGCGGGGAGCTGTTTTTT. Residues: CASSEVAGGGGELFF.

The chain has TRBV11-3 and TRBJ1-1; 8 bases are shared with TRBD1. The length of the CDR3 is 14 residues. Looked up from germline, CDR1 is SGHNT and CDR2 is YENEEA. Germline trimming cut 3 bases from V and 3 bases from J; bases unmatched to any gene: 3. As DNA, the CDR3 is TGTGCCAGCAGCTTCGCGGGACAGGACACTGAAGCTTTCTTT. This sequence encodes CASSFAGQDTEAFF.

The genes are TRBV30 and TRBJ2-1, with TRBD1 matching over 7 bases. Trimming removed 7 bases from V and 8 bases from J; junction bases left unmatched: 14. This CDR3 is 14 amino acids long. CDR1 and CDR2 (germline): GTSNPN, SVGIG (reference sequence). CDR3 sequence: CASSLTGRGDEQFF. The CDR3 nucleotides are TGTGCCTCAAGCCTGACAGGGCGAGGGGATGAGCAGTTCTTC.

The genes are TRBV18 and TRBJ2-6; possibly TRBD1 for D (5 bases). The V gene's germline CDR1 is KGHSH and CDR2 LQKENI. The CDR3 contains 18 residues. V dropped 3 bases and J dropped 1 base, with 16 bases sitting between them. In DNA form, the CDR3 reads TGTGCCAGCTCACCCACTCCAGGGTCGGGTTCTGGGGCCAACGTCCTGACTTTC. This encodes CASSPTPGSGSGANVLTF.

The chain employs TRBV5-1 and TRBJ1-4, with D tentatively TRBD1 (6 bases). The CDR3 runs 14 residues. V was clipped by 2 bases and J by 7 bases, with 12 bases between them. Germline CDR1 and CDR2: SGHRS and YFSETQ. The CDR3 nucleotides read TGCGCCAGCAGCTTTGCCAGGGGCGGTGAAAAACTGTTTTTT. Protein product: CASSFARGGEKLFF.

The V gene is TRBV19, the J gene TRBJ1-2; maybe TRBD1 (6 bases). The CDR3 runs to 16 residues. Germline V CDR1 and CDR2: LNHDA, SQIVND (reference sequence). Trimming pared 4 bases from V and 0 bases from J, leaving 15 bases between. CDR3 in amino acids: CASSRGTRSANYGYTF. Written as DNA, the CDR3 is TGTGCCAGTAGTAGGGGGACAAGATCAGCTAACTATGGCTACACCTTC.

This chain uses TRBV28 with TRBJ2-2; possibly TRBD1 for D (8 bases). Per the germline V gene, CDR1 is MDHEN and CDR2 is SYDVKM. V was cut by 7 bases and J by 6 bases, with 12 bases left in between. CDR3 size: 13 residues. CDR3 DNA sequence: TGTGCCAGCAAACAGGGGGGGGCCGGGGAGCTGTTTTTT. Protein sequence: CASKQGGAGELFF.

This rearrangement joins TRBV9 to TRBJ2-3, with 7 positions matching TRBD2. Germline-derived CDR1 and CDR2 are SGDLS and YYNGEE. This CDR3 spans 14 amino acids. V lost 4 bases, J lost 0 bases, and 2 bases stayed unmatched. The CDR3 DNA follows: TGTGCCAGCAGCATTAGCGGGAGCACAGATACGCAGTATTTT. This codes for CASSISGSTDTQYF.

The chain links TRBV2 to TRBJ2-1, with TRBD2 identical over 8 bases. V trimming: 6 bases; J trimming: 8 bases; junction bases outside the gene matches: 12. The length of the CDR3 is 15 residues. Germline CDR1 reads SNHLY; CDR2 reads FYNNEI. The CDR3 DNA reads TGTGCCAGCAGCGCGCAAGGACTAGCTTCCCATGAGCAGTTCTTC. This gives the protein CASSAQGLASHEQFF. Full variable domain (remainder filled in from reference TRBV2 and TRBJ2-1): EPEVTQTPSHQVTQMGQEVILRCVPISNHLYFYWYRQILGQKVEFLVSFYNNEISEKSEIFDDQFSVERPDGSNFTLKIRSTKLEDSAMYFCASSAQGLASHEQFFGPGTRLTVL.

This chain joins TRBV6-5 and TRBJ1-1; no clear D. The CDR3 consists of 15 residues. V lost 0 bases and J lost 0, with 8 bases in between. Germline lookup yields CDR1 MNHEY and CDR2 SVGAGI. The CDR3 coding sequence is TGTGCCAGCAGTTACTCTGAACTCATGAACACTGAAGCTTTCTTT. As protein: CASSYSELMNTEAFF.

The rearrangement joins TRBV4-2 to TRBJ2-5, with D possibly matching TRBD2 (5 bases). The CDR3 is 14 amino acids. V was clipped by 1 base and J by 7 bases, with 13 bases between them. Germline lookup yields CDR1 LGHNA and CDR2 YNFKEQ. CDR3 DNA sequence: TGTGCCAGCAGCCAAGTAGACTCCGCGGGGACCCAGTACTTC. It yields the protein CASSQVDSAGTQYF.